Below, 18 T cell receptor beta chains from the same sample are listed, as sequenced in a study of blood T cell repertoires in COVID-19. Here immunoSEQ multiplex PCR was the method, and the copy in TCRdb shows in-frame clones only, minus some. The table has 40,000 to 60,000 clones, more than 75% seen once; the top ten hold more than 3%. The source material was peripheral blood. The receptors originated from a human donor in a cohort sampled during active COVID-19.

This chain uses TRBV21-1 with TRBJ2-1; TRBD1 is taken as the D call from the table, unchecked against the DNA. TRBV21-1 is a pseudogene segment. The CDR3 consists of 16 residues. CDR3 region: CASSKGGTDSYNEQFF. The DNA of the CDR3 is TGTGCCAGCAGCAAAGGCGGGACAGACTCCTACAATGAGCAGTTCTTC.

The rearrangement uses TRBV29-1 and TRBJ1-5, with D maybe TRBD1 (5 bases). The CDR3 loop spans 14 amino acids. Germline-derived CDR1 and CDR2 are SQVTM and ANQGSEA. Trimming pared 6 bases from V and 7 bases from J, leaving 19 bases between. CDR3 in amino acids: CSVKGRGGWQPQHF. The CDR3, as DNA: TGCAGCGTCAAGGGACGGGGAGGGTGGCAGCCCCAGCATTTT.

CDR3 sequence (DNA): TGTGCCAGCAGCGCAACCGGGAATGAGCAGTTCTTC. This translates into CASSATGNEQFF. The rearrangement joins TRBV9 to TRBJ2-1, with D unclear. Germline CDR1 is SGDLS and CDR2 is YYNGEE. Trimming cost V 3 bases and J 7 bases, with 8 bases left between them. The length of the CDR3 is 12 residues.

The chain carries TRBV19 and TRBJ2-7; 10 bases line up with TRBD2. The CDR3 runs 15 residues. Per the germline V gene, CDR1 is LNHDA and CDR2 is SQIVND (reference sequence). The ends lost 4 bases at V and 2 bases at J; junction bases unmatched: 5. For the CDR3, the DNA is TGTGCCAGTAGTAACCAAGCGGGAGGGGCCTACGAGCAGTACTTC. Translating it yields CASSNQAGGAYEQYF.

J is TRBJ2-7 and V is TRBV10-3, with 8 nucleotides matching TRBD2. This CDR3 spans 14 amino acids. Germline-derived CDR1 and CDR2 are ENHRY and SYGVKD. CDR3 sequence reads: CLSASGGPSYEQYV. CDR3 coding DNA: TGCCTGTCCGCATCGGGGGGGCCCTCCTACGAGCAGTACGTC.

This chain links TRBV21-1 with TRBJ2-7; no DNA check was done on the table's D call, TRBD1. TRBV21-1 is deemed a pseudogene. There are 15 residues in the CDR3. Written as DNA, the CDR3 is TGTGCCACTGTACCACCGGGACACTGGTCAGACGAGCAGTACGTC. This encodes CATVPPGHWSDEQYV.

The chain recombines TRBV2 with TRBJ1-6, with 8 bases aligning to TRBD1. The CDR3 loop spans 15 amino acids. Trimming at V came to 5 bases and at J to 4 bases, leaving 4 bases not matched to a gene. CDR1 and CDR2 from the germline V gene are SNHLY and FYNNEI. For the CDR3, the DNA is TGTGCCAGCAGTCCCAACAGGGGGTATAATTCACCCCTCCACTTT. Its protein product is CASSPNRGYNSPLHF.

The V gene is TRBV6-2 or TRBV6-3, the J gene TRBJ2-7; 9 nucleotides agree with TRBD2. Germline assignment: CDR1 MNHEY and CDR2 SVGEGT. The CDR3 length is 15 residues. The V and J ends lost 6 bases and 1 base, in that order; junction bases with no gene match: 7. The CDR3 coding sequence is TGTGCCAGCAGCGGACTAGCGCCCCTTTCCTACGAGCAGTACTTC. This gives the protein CASSGLAPLSYEQYF.

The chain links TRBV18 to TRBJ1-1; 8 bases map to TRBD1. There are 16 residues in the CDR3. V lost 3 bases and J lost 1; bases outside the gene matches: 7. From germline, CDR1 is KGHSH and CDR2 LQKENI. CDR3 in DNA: TGTGCCAGCTCACCCCGAACAGGGGGGGGGAACACTGAAGCTTTCTTT. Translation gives CASSPRTGGGNTEAFF.

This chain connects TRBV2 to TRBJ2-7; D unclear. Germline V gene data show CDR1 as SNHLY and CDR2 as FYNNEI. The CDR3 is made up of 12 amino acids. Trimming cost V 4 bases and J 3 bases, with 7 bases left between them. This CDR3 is CASSVGSYEQYV. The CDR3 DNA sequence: TGTGCCAGCAGTGTGGGCAGCTACGAGCAGTACGTC.

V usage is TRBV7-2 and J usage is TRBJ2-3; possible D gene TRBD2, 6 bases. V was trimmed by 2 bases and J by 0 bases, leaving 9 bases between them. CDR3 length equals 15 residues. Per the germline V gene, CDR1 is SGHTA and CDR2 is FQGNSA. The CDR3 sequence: CASSLTGGSTDTQYF. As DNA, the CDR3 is TGTGCCAGCAGCTTAACTGGGGGGAGCACAGATACGCAGTATTTT.

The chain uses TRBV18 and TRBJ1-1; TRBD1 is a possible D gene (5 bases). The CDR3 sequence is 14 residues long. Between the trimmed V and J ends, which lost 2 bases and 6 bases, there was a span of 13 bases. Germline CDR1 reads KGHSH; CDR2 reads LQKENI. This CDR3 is CASSPMKGGAEAFF. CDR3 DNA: TGTGCCAGCTCACCAATGAAGGGAGGGGCTGAAGCTTTCTTT.

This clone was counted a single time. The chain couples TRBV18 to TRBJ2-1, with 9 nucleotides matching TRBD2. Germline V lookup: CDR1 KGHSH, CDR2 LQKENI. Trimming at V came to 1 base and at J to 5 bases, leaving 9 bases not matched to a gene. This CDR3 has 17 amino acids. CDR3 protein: CASSPRLREGYNNEQFF. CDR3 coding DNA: TGTGCCAGCTCACCACGGCTGCGGGAGGGCTACAACAATGAGCAGTTCTTC.

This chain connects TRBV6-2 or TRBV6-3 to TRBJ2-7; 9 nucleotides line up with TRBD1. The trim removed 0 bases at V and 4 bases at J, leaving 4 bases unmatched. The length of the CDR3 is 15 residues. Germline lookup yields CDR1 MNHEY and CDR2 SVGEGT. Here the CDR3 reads CASSYSGTGSYEQYV. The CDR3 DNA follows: TGTGCCAGCAGTTACTCCGGGACAGGGTCATACGAGCAGTACGTC.

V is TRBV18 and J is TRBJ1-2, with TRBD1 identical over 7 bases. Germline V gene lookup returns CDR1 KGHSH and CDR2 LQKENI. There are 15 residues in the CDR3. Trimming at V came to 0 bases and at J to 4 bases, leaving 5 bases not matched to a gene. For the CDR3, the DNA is TGTGCCAGCTCACCACCGGGACAGCTAAGCTATGGCTACACCTTC. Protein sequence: CASSPPGQLSYGYTF.

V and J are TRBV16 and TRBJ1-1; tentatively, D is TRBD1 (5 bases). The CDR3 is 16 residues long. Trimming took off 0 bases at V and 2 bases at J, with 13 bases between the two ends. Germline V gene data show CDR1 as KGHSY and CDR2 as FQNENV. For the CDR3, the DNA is TGTGCCAGCAGCCAATCTATTCAGGGTTTTAACACTGAAGCTTTCTTT. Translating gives CASSQSIQGFNTEAFF.

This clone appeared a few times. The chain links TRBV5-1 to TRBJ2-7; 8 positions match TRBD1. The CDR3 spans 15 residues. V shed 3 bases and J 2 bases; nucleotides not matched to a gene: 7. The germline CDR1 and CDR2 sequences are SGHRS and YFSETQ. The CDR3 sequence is CASSSTPGQAYEQYF. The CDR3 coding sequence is TGCGCCAGCAGCTCCACGCCGGGACAGGCCTACGAGCAGTACTTC.

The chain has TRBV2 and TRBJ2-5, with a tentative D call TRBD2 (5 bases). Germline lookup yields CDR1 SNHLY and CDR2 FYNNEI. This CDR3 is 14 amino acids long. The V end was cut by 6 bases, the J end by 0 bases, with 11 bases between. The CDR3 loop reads CASSTDYHQETQYF. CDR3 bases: TGTGCCAGCAGCACCGACTACCACCAAGAGACCCAGTACTTC.